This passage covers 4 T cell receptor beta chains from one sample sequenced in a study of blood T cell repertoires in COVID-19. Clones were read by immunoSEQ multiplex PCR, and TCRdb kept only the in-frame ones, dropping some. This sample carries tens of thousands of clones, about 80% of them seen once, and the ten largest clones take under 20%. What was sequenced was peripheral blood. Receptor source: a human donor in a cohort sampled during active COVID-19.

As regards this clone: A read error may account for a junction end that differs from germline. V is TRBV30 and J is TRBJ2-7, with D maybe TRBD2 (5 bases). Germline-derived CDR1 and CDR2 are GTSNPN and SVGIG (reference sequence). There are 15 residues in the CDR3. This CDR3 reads CAWSVDYSRSSEQYF. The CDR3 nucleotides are TGTGCCTGGAGTGTCGACTACTCCCGCTCCTCCGAGCAGTACTTC.

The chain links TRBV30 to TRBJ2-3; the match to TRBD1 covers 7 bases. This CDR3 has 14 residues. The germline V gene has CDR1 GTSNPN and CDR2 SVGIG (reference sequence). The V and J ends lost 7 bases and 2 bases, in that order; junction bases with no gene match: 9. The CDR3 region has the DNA TGTGCCTCCTCCCCGGGACAGCACACAGATACGCAGTATTTT. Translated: CASSPGQHTDTQYF.

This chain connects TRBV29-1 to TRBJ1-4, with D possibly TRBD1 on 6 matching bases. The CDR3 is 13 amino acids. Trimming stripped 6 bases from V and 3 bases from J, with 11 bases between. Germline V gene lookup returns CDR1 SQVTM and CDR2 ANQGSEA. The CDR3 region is CSVVTGPNEKLFF. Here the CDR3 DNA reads TGCAGCGTCGTGACAGGCCCTAATGAAAAACTGTTTTTT.

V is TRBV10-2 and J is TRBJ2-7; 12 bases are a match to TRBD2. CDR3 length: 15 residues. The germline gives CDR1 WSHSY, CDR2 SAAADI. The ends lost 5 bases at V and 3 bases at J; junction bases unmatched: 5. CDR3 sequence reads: CASSRTSGNGYEQYF. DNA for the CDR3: TGCGCCAGCAGTCGGACTAGCGGGAATGGCTACGAGCAGTACTTC.